This T cell receptor beta chain was observed in a study of blood T cell repertoires in COVID-19. With V trimmed by 4 bases and J by 1 base, 3 bases remained unmatched. This CDR3 comprises 14 residues. Germline V gene lookup returns CDR1 LNHDA and CDR2 SQIVND (reference sequence). Here immunoSEQ multiplex PCR was the method, and the copy in TCRdb shows in-frame clones only, minus some. The sample has a few hundred thousand clones; about 85% are singletons. V and J are TRBV19 and TRBJ1-1; 7 bases are shared with TRBD1. The sequencing sample was made of peripheral blood. The sequence came from a man in his sixties who had recovered from COVID-19. The CDR3 reads CASSTRQGNTEAFF. CDR3 coding DNA: TGTGCCAGTAGTACAAGACAGGGGAACACTGAAGCTTTCTTT.